This is a list of T cell receptor beta chains from one sample in a study of blood T cell repertoires in COVID-19. Sequencing used immunoSEQ multiplex PCR; TCRdb keeps in-frame clones, though not all of them. Here the sample spans over 130,000 clones, 65% to 80% being singletons. Source material: peripheral blood. The receptors come from a man aged 50-59 years with acute or convalescent COVID-19. Each CDR3 is given with its conserved first and last residue. The order of the fields is clone size, D gene, CDR3 length, V gene, J gene, CDR3 DNA, CDR3 protein. The D gene is left open where the match is weak. Expanded clones are given a class, and other clones once, few, many or no size at all.

>-|TRBD2|17|TRBV18|TRBJ2-3
TGTGCCAGCTCACCCCCGGACAAGCGGGGGCCCGTAGATACGCAGTATTTT
CASSPPDKRGPVDTQYF
>-|TRBD2|14|TRBV2|TRBJ2-3
TGTGCCAGCCTCAGCGGGGGAACAATAGATACGCAGTATTTT
CASLSGGTIDTQYF
>few|TRBD1|16|TRBV19|TRBJ2-1
TGTGCCAGTAGTAGCCAGGCCGGGACAGGGGGCAGTGAGCAGTTCTTC
CASSSQAGTGGSEQFF
>-|TRBD1|15|TRBV7-6|TRBJ1-1
TGTGCCAGCAGCTTAGGTCTCTCAGGGGGCACTGAAGCTTTCTTT
CASSLGLSGGTEAFF
>medium-sized|TRBD1|13|TRBV5-1|TRBJ2-7
TGCGCCAGCAGCTCCGGGACAGGTTACGAGCAGTACTTC
CASSSGTGYEQYF
>-|TRBD1|15|TRBV19|TRBJ1-5
TGTGCCAGTAGTAGAGGGGGCGGCAACAATCAGCCCCAGCATTTT
CASSRGGGNNQPQHF
>-|-|16|TRBV11-2|TRBJ1-6
TGTGCCAGCAGCCTAGAGGGGAGCTCCTATAATTCACCCCTCCACTTT
CASSLEGSSYNSPLHF
>-|TRBD2|14|TRBV4-1|TRBJ2-2
TGCGCCAGCAGCCAGGGCGGGGGGGAAGGGGAGCTGTTTTTT
CASSQGGGEGELFF
>few|-|15|TRBV6-2/TRBV6-3|TRBJ2-6
TGTGCCAGCAGCATTCAGGGCTCTGGGGCCAACGTCCTGACTTTC
CASSIQGSGANVLTF
>-|TRBD1|19|TRBV19|TRBJ1-4
TGTGCCAGTAGTGCCAAGACAGGGTCCCCTCTGCTCACTAATGAAAAACTGTTTTTT
CASSAKTGSPLLTNEKLFF
>-|TRBD1|14|TRBV5-4|TRBJ2-2
TGTGCCAGCAGCTCGGACAGGATCACGGGGGAGCTGTTTTTT
CASSSDRITGELFF
>once|-|13|TRBV27|TRBJ1-1
TGTGCCAGCAGTTTAAGGGGGAACACTGAAGCTTTCTTT
CASSLRGNTEAFF
>few|TRBD2|15|TRBV2|TRBJ2-3
TGTGCCAGTACTAGCGGGGGGTTGAGCACAGATACGCAGTATTTT
CASTSGGLSTDTQYF
>few|-|13|TRBV5-4|TRBJ2-5
TGTGCCAGCAGTGCGGGCCCTCAAGAGACCCAGTACTTC
CASSAGPQETQYF
>-|-|12|TRBV7-9|TRBJ1-3
TGTGCCAGCAGCCTATCTGGAAACACCATATATTTT
CASSLSGNTIYF
>-|TRBD2|14|TRBV24-1|TRBJ2-2
TGTGCCACCGGGGGGACTAGCGGGGCCGGGGAGCTGTTTTTT
CATGGTSGAGELFF
>-|TRBD1|13|TRBV5-5|TRBJ1-2
TGTGCCAGCAGCTCACCGGGACAGTATGGCTACACCTTC
CASSSPGQYGYTF
>-|TRBD2|17|TRBV5-1|TRBJ2-4
TGCGCCAGCAGCTTGGACGGGGGACTACTAGCCAAAAACATTCAGTACTTC
CASSLDGGLLAKNIQYF
>-|TRBD1|16|TRBV5-1|TRBJ1-2
TGCGCCAGCAGCTTGGGTACAGGGGGCTTGAACTATGGCTACACCTTC
CASSLGTGGLNYGYTF
>-|-|15|TRBV9|TRBJ1-2
TGTGCCAGCAGCGTAGAGCCGGAGGGGTGGGATGGCTACACCTTC
CASSVEPEGWDGYTF
>-|-|15|TRBV5-1|TRBJ2-3
TGCGCCAGCAGCTTGGTGGCGGGGAGTACAGATACGCAGTATTTT
CASSLVAGSTDTQYF
>-|-|13|TRBV27|TRBJ1-5
TGTGCCAGCAGAACTAATAGCAATCAGCCCCAGCATTTT
CASRTNSNQPQHF
>medium-sized|TRBD1|15|TRBV6-6|TRBJ1-1
TGTGCCAGCAGTCGACCGGGACAGCAGAACACTGAAGCTTTCTTT
CASSRPGQQNTEAFF
>once|TRBD2|21|TRBV10-1|TRBJ2-1
TGCGCCAGCAGTGGTACCCCCTTGAGCGGGGGATCCCCCAGCTCCTACAATGAGCAGTTCTTC
CASSGTPLSGGSPSSYNEQFF
>-|-|17|TRBV12-2|TRBJ2-3
TGTGCAAGTCGCTTCTTTTCCCGGGACAGGGCTACGGATACGCAGTATTTT
CASRFFSRDRATDTQYF
>few|-|14|TRBV4-1|TRBJ1-2
TGCGCCAGCAGCCAAGTTGCCGGGGACTATGGCTACACCTTC
CASSQVAGDYGYTF
>-|-|12|TRBV6-5|TRBJ1-4
TGTGCCAGCAGAGGACAGAATGAAAAACTGTTTTTT
CASRGQNEKLFF
>once|-|13|TRBV30|TRBJ1-4
TGTGCCTGGAGTGCCAGGATTAATGAAAAACTGTTTTTT
CAWSARINEKLFF
>-|TRBD2|16|TRBV27|TRBJ2-1
TGTGCCAGCAGAACCGGACTAGCCGGCTCCTACAATGAGCAGTTCTTC
CASRTGLAGSYNEQFF
>once|-|13|TRBV28|TRBJ2-5
TGTGCCAGCAGTTTAGGGACACAAGAGACCCAGTACTTC
CASSLGTQETQYF
>few|TRBD1|15|TRBV3-1/TRBV3-2|TRBJ2-7
TGTGCCAGCAGCCCCTTTCGGACAGGGGGCTACGAGCAGTACTTC
CASSPFRTGGYEQYF
>-|-|17|TRBV21-1|TRBJ2-7
TGTGCCAGCAGCAAGCGGACTAGCGGGGGGGATACAAACGAGCAGTACTTC
CASSKRTSGGDTNEQYF
>once|TRBD1|15|TRBV6-5|TRBJ2-7
TGTGCCAGCAGGCTGACAGGGGCCCTTAGCTACGAGCAGTACTTC
CASRLTGALSYEQYF
>once|TRBD1|15|TRBV19|TRBJ1-2
TGTGCCAGTAGTATCCATGGACAGGGGATCTATGGCTACACCTTC
CASSIHGQGIYGYTF
>-|-|15|TRBV18|TRBJ1-1
TGTGCCAGCTCGGAAGGACTAGGAAGGAACACTGAAGCTTTCTTT
CASSEGLGRNTEAFF
>-|TRBD2|15|TRBV11-2|TRBJ2-3
TGTGCCAGCAGGGAACTAGCGGGGGACACAGATACGCAGTATTTT
CASRELAGDTDTQYF
>-|-|13|TRBV19|TRBJ1-5
TGTGCCAGTAGTATGTTTCCGGGTCAGCCCCAGCATTTT
CASSMFPGQPQHF
>-|TRBD1|16|TRBV7-9|TRBJ1-1
TGTGCCAGCAGCTCTCCTTCAGGGGGCCGGAACACTGAAGCTTTCTTT
CASSSPSGGRNTEAFF
>-|TRBD2|19|TRBV7-2|TRBJ2-1
TGTGCCAGCAGCCATACCCCCGGGACTAGCGGGAGGAACCACAATGAGCAGTTCTTC
CASSHTPGTSGRNHNEQFF
>-|-|13|TRBV5-1|TRBJ2-3
TGCGCCAGCAGCTTGATAGGCACAGATACGCAGTATTTT
CASSLIGTDTQYF
>-|TRBD1|17|TRBV19|TRBJ1-3
TGTGCCAGTAGTATAGACCAAGGACAGGGCGCTGGAAACACCATATATTTT
CASSIDQGQGAGNTIYF